This TCR beta chain was obtained from a study of T cell repertoires in cytomegalovirus infection. With 10 bases clipped from V and 7 bases from J, the junction kept 13 bases outside the gene matches. CDR3 length equals 14 residues. Germline assignment: CDR1 ENHRY and CDR2 SYGVKD. This clonotype came up many times. TCRdb re-called the reads with MiXCR, one entry per CDR3 protein. Among approximately 290,000 distinct CDR3 sequences listed, 20% to 30% were seen once. This chain joins TRBV10-3 and TRBJ1-2, with 9 bases fitting TRBD1. This sequence originates from a human donor in good health (CMV status not recorded). Some clones in this sample may be carry-over from other donors' samples. The sequenced sample was PBMCs. CDR3 sequence (DNA): TGTGCCACCTATAAAAACCGGGACAGGGCTGGCTACACCTTC. Its protein is CATYKNRDRAGYTF.